This T cell receptor (beta chain) was identified during a study of T cell repertoires in cytomegalovirus infection. The CDR3 has 15 amino acids. CDR1 and CDR2 (germline): SQVTM, ANQGSEA. V was pared by 0 bases and J by 0 bases, with 9 bases between. TCRdb reprocessed the reads via MiXCR and lists one record per CDR3 protein. The profile shows roughly 230,000 distinct CDR3 sequences, approximately 17% of them singletons. This clonotype was obtained from a human donor in good health (CMV status not recorded). Some clones in this sample may be carry-over from other donors' samples. Material: CD8+ T cells from PBMCs. The rearrangement links TRBV29-1 to TRBJ1-3; D is unclear. The CDR3 sequence is CSVEDGVRSGNTIYF. The CDR3 DNA reads as TGCAGCGTTGAAGATGGTGTCCGCTCTGGAAACACCATATATTTT.